This record covers a single T cell receptor (beta chain). The assay was immunoSEQ multiplex PCR, and TCRdb's table has in-frame clones only and misses some. Of 200,000 to 250,000 clones detected, more than 75% appear once; the ten largest clones hold 2.5% to 3.5%. The sample comes from a study of blood T cell repertoires in COVID-19. The wider study: Samples came from the United States, Italy and Spain, spanning acute and convalescent COVID-19.

In germline, CDR1 is SGHAT, CDR2 FQDESV (reference sequence). V lost 3 bases to trimming and J lost 8 bases; unmatched junction nucleotides: 9. CDR3 length: 15 amino acids. Material for sequencing was peripheral blood. The clonotype comes from a woman aged 30 to 39 who had recovered from COVID-19. The chain couples TRBV11-1 to TRBJ2-1, with TRBD2 identical over 8 bases. DNA for the CDR3: TGTGCCAGCAGCTTTTTGCGGGGGGTCAGCGATGAGCAGTTCTTC. Amino acid sequence: CASSFLRGVSDEQFF. The entire variable domain, with the rest obtained from reference TRBV11-1 and TRBJ2-1, is as follows: EAEVAQSPRYKITEKSQAVAFWCDPISGHATLYWYRQILGQGPELLVQFQDESVVDDSQLPKDRFSAERLKGVDSTLKIQPAELGDSAMYLCASSFLRGVSDEQFFGPGTRLTVL.